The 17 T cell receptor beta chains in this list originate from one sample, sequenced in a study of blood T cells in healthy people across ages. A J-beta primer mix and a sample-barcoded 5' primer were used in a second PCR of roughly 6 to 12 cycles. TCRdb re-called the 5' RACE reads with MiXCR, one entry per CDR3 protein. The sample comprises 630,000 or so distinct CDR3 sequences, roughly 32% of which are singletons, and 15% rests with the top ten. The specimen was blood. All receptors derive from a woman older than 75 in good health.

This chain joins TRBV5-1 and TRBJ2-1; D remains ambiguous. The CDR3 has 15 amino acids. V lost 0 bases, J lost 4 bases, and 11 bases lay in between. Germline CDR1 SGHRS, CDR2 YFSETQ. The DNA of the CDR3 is TGCGCCAGCAGCTTGGCCAGACGTCCTTACAATGAGCAGTTCTTC. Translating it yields CASSLARRPYNEQFF.

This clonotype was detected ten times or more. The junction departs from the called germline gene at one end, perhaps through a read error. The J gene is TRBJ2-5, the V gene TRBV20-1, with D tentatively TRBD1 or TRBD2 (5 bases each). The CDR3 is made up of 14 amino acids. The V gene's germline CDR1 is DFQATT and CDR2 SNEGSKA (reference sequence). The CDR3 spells CSARGTTGRETQYF. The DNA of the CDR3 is TGCAGTGCAAGAGGGACCACGGGCCGAGAGACCCAGTACTTC.

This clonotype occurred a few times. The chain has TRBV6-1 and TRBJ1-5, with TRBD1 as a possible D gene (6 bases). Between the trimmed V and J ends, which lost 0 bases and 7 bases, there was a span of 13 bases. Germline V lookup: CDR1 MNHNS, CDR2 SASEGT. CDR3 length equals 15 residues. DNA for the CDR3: TGTGCCAGCAGTGAAGCGCCGGGGGCTGGGCAGCCCCAGCATTTT. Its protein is CASSEAPGAGQPQHF.

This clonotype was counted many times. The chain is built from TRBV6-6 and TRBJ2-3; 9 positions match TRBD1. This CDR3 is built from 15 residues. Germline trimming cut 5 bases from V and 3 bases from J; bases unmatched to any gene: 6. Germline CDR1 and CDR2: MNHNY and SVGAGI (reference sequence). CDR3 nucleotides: TGTGCCAGCAGTGCCCAGGGACAGGGTACAGATACGCAGTATTTT. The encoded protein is CASSAQGQGTDTQYF.

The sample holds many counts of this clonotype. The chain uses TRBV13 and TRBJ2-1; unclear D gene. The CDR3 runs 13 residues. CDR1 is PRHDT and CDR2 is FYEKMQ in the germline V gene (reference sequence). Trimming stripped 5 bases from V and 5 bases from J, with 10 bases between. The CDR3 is CASSPQFDNEQFF. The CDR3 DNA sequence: TGTGCCAGCAGCCCCCAGTTCGACAATGAGCAGTTCTTC.

The CDR3 here is CASHRGDTNYGYTF. CDR3 coding DNA: TGTGCCAGCCATAGGGGGGATACAAACTATGGCTACACCTTC. The V call is TRBV12-3 or TRBV12-4, the J call TRBJ1-2; D perhaps matches TRBD1 (6 bases). Trimming shortened V by 8 bases and J by 2 bases, and 15 bases separated the two germline ends. This CDR3 region has 14 residues.

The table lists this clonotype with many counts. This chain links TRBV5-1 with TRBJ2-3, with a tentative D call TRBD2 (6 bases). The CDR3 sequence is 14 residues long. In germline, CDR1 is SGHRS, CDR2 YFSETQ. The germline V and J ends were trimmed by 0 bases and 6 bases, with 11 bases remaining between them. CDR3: CASSLGIGSDTQYF. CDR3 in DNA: TGCGCCAGCAGCTTGGGAATCGGGAGCGATACGCAGTATTTT.

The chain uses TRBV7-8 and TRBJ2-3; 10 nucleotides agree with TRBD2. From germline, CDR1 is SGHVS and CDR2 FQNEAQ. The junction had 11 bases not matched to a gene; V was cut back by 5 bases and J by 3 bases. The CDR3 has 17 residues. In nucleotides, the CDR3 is TGTGCCAGCAGCCCCAGACTAGCGGGCCTATTAACAGATACGCAGTATTTT. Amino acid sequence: CASSPRLAGLLTDTQYF.

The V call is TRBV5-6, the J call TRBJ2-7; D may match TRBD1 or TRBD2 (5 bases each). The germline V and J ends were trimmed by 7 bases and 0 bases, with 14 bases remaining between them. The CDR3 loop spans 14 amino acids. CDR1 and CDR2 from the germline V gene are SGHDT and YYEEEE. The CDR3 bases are TGTGCCAGCGGTCGGGACCGGAGCTCCTACGAGCAGTACTTC. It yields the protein CASGRDRSSYEQYF.

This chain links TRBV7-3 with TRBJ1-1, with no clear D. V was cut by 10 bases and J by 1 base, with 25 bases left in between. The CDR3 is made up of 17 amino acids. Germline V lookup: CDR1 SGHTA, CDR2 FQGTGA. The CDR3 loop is CATSDFRSSAKNTEAFF. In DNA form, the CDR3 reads TGTGCCACCTCGGATTTCAGGTCATCCGCCAAGAACACTGAAGCTTTCTTT.

The CDR3 nucleotides read TGCGCCAGCAGCTTGGTTCTGGGGAACTCTGGAAACACCATATATTTT. It translates to CASSLVLGNSGNTIYF. V is TRBV5-1 and J is TRBJ1-3, with unresolved D. Germline V gene data show CDR1 as SGHRS and CDR2 as YFSETQ. The CDR3 runs to 16 residues. Trimming took off 0 bases at V and 0 bases at J, with 10 bases between the two ends.

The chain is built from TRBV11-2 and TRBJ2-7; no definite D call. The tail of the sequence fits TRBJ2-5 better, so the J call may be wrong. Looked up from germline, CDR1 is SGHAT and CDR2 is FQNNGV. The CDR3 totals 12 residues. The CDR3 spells CASSLYSETQYF. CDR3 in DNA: TGTGCCAGCAGCCTATACTCTGAGACCCAGTACTTC.

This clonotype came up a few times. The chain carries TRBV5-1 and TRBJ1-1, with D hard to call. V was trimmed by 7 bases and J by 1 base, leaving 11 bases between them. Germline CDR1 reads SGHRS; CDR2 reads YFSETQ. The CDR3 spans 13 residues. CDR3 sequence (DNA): TGCGCCAGCGGCCTCCTTGGGAACACTGAAGCTTTCTTT. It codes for CASGLLGNTEAFF.

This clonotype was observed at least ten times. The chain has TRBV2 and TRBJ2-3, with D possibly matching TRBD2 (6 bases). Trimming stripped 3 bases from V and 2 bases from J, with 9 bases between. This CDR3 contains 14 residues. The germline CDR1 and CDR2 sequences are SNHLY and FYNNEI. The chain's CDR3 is CASSEGGTTDTQYF. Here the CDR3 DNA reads TGTGCCAGCAGTGAGGGGGGAACCACAGATACGCAGTATTTT.

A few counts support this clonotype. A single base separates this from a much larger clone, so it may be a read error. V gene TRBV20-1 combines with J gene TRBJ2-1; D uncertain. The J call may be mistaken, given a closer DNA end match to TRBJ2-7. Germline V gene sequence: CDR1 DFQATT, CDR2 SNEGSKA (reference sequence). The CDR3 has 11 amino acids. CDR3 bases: TGCAGTGCTGGCAGAGACAATGAGCAGTACTTC. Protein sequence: CSAGRDNEQYF.

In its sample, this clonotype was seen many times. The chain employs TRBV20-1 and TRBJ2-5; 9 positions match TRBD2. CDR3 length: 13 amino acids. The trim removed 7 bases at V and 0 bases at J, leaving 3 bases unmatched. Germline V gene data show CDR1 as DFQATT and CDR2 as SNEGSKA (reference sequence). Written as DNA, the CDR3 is TGCAGTGGGGCGGGGGGGTACCAAGAGACCCAGTACTTC. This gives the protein CSGAGGYQETQYF.

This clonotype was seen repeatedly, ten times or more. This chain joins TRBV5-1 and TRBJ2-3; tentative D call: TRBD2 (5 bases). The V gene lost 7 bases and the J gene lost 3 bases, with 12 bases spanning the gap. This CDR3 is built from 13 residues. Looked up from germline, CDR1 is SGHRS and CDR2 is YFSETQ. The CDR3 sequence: CASGRGPTDTQYF. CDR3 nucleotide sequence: TGCGCCAGCGGACGGGGTCCGACAGATACGCAGTATTTT.